This is a list of T cell receptor beta chains from one sample in a study of T cell repertoires in aging, cancer and after chemotherapy. TCRdb processed the multiplex PCR reads anew with MiXCR; each CDR3 protein has one entry. The table shows about 2,100 distinct CDR3 sequences, with about 24% occurring only once. Sequenced input: blood. The origin of the receptors is a human donor with a solid tumor. Both conserved end residues are part of each CDR3. D genes are given only for firm matches. Clone size is given for some rows only: seen once, a few or many times, or a class if the clone is expanded.

TRBV6-5	.	.	TRBJ1-1	TGTGCCAGCAGTCCCCGGCGGCAGACAATGAACACTGAAGCTTTCTTT	CASSPRRQTMNTEAFF
TRBV5-1	.	.	TRBJ1-1	TGCGCCAGCAGCTTGTATGGGGAGTTGAACACTGAAGCTTTCTTT	CASSLYGELNTEAFF
TRBV5-1	.	.	TRBJ2-3	TGCGCCAGCAGCTTGGTGCCCACAGATACGCAGTATTTT	CASSLVPTDTQYF
TRBV7-2	few	TRBD2	TRBJ2-3	TGTGCCAGCAGCCATAGGACTAGCGGGGAATATACGCAGTATTTT	CASSHRTSGEYTQYF
TRBV11-2	.	.	TRBJ2-2	TGTGCCAGCAGGATTACAGGGAACACCGGGGAGCTGTTTTTT	CASRITGNTGELFF
TRBV20-1	.	TRBD2	TRBJ2-1	TGCAGTGCTAGCCGTAGCGGGGGGGCGAATGAGCAGTTCTTC	CSASRSGGANEQFF
TRBV7-6	.	TRBD2	TRBJ2-3	TGTGCCAGCAGCCAGGGACTAGCGAGAGATACGCAGTATTTT	CASSQGLARDTQYF
TRBV20-1	few	TRBD1	TRBJ1-1	TGCAGTGCTAAAGTGACAGGGGTTGAGACTGAAGCTTTCTTT	CSAKVTGVETEAFF
TRBV12-3/TRBV12-4	medium-sized	.	TRBJ1-6	TGTGCCAGCAATATTGGGGAGGCCTATAATTCACCCCTCCACTTT	CASNIGEAYNSPLHF
TRBV20-1	.	.	TRBJ2-7	TGCAGTGCTAGCTTTCAGGGGCGGGAGCAGTACTTC	CSASFQGREQYF
TRBV23-1	.	.	TRBJ1-3	TGCGCCAGCAGTCATCCCGAAATTCAACAGGTCCTCCAATCTGGAAACACCATATATTTT	CASSHPEIQQVLQSGNTIYF
TRBV20-1	.	TRBD1	TRBJ2-5	TGCAGTGCCGCACGGACAGGGGAAGTAGAGACCCAGTACTTC	CSAARTGEVETQYF
TRBV28	few	.	TRBJ1-1	TGTGCCAGCAGCACAGGATTCACTGAAGCTTTCTTT	CASSTGFTEAFF
TRBV7-2	large	TRBD1	TRBJ1-2	TGTGCCAGCAGCTTAGGTTGGGGACAGGGTTATGGCTACACCTTC	CASSLGWGQGYGYTF
TRBV28	.	.	TRBJ1-5	TGTGCCAGCAGTGCCGCAGACGGCCGCCTTAGCAATCAGCCCCAGCATTTT	CASSAADGRLSNQPQHF
TRBV11-2	.	.	TRBJ1-6	TGTGCCAGCAGCCAGAGAGGGGTTGCACCCCTCCACTTT	CASSQRGVAPLHF
TRBV5-4	.	.	TRBJ2-7	TGTGCCAGCAGCTTGTTTAACAGATACTCCTACGAGCAGTACTTC	CASSLFNRYSYEQYF
TRBV24-1	.	.	TRBJ2-7	TGTGCCACCATTGTCGACCAACCGGGGCGAAGGAGTGGGGAGCAGTACTTC	CATIVDQPGRRSGEQYF
TRBV6-2/TRBV6-3	few	.	TRBJ2-3	TGTGCCAGCAGGAAACCCCCGGGCACTCGAGGTAGAAGAGATACGCAGTATTTT	CASRKPPGTRGRRDTQYF
TRBV12-3/TRBV12-4	medium-sized	TRBD1	TRBJ1-6	TGTGCCAGCAGCCGGGACAGCCGAAATTCACCCCTCCACTTT	CASSRDSRNSPLHF
TRBV5-4	.	.	TRBJ2-1	TGTGCCAGCAGGGAACCGACGGGGGGCCAATTCTTC	CASREPTGGQFF
TRBV7-2	large	.	TRBJ2-5	TGTGCCAGCAGCCCGAACTCGGCCGGGGAGACCCAGTACTTC	CASSPNSAGETQYF
TRBV7-3	medium-sized	.	TRBJ2-7	TGTGCCAGCAGCCCTTCGGGAGTAAACTACGAGCAGTACTTC	CASSPSGVNYEQYF
TRBV6-2/TRBV6-3	.	.	TRBJ1-5	TGTGCCAGCAGTTACACGGGGACTCAGCCCCAGCATTTT	CASSYTGTQPQHF
TRBV19	medium-sized	TRBD1	TRBJ1-4	TGTGCCAGTAGTTCGCCTCCAGGGGGTGCAACTAATGAAAAACTGTTTTTT	CASSSPPGGATNEKLFF
TRBV7-2	few	.	TRBJ2-3	TGTGCCAGCAGCTTAGGAGGGGGCGGGGGGTTGAGCACAGATACGCAGTATTTT	CASSLGGGGGLSTDTQYF
TRBV5-4	medium-sized	TRBD1	TRBJ1-2	TGTGCCAGCAGCCAGGGACAGGGGAGTGGCTACACCTTC	CASSQGQGSGYTF
TRBV5-1	.	TRBD1	TRBJ1-2	TGCGCCAGCAGCTTGGTCACAGGGGGCGGAGGCTACACCTTC	CASSLVTGGGGYTF
TRBV5-4	few	TRBD1	TRBJ1-6	TGTGCCAGCAGCCGTGCGGACAGGGGCAATTCACCCCTCCACTTT	CASSRADRGNSPLHF
TRBV20-1	few	.	TRBJ1-6	TGCAGTGCTAGTGGGCCGCTCGGCTATAATTCACCCCTCCACTTT	CSASGPLGYNSPLHF
TRBV7-2	medium-sized	TRBD1	TRBJ1-4	TGTGCCAGCAGCCCGGGACAGGGGGCGCAGAAACTGTTTTTT	CASSPGQGAQKLFF
TRBV5-6	medium-sized	.	TRBJ2-7	TGTGCCAGCAGCGGGAGCTACGAGCAGTACTTC	CASSGSYEQYF
TRBV7-6	.	.	TRBJ1-4	TGTGCCAGCAGCCCCCGGGCCAATGAAAAACTGTTTTTT	CASSPRANEKLFF
TRBV27	.	TRBD1	TRBJ2-7	TGTGCCAGCAGTCCGGGACAGGGCAAGTACGAGCAGTACTTC	CASSPGQGKYEQYF
TRBV9	few	TRBD2	TRBJ2-3	TGTGCCAGCAGCGATCAAGCGGGGGGGACGACAGATACGCAGTATTTT	CASSDQAGGTTDTQYF
TRBV7-2	large	.	TRBJ1-3	TGTGCCAGCAGCTTAGGGCCGTCCCAAGGAGGAAACACCATATATTTT	CASSLGPSQGGNTIYF
TRBV7-2	few	TRBD1	TRBJ2-3	TGTGCCAGCAGCCCCGGGACAGGGGTTTCGGATACGCAGTATTTT	CASSPGTGVSDTQYF
TRBV9	few	.	TRBJ2-7	TGTGCCAGCAGCGCTCAGGGGTCCGGGTCCTACGAGCAGTACTTC	CASSAQGSGSYEQYF
TRBV18	few	TRBD1	TRBJ1-1	TGTGCCAGCTCAGAACGACAGGGGGCAGCGAACACTGAAGCTTTCTTT	CASSERQGAANTEAFF
TRBV6-1	.	TRBD1	TRBJ1-5	TGTGCCAGCAGGACGGGACAGGGGTCCAATCAGCCCCAGCATTTT	CASRTGQGSNQPQHF
TRBV12-3/TRBV12-4	few	.	TRBJ2-5	TGTGCCAGCTGCGCCCTCGGGACGCAAGAGACCCAGTACTTC	CASCALGTQETQYF
TRBV7-2	medium-sized	.	TRBJ2-3	TGTGCCAGCAGCGCCACAAGCAGCACAGATACGCAGTATTTT	CASSATSSTDTQYF
TRBV5-1	few	.	TRBJ2-3	TGCGCCAGCAGCTTGGTTCCAGGGGGGACAGATACGCAGTATTTT	CASSLVPGGTDTQYF
TRBV28	.	TRBD2	TRBJ2-3	TGTGCCAGCAGTTTAACGGGGACTAGCGGGGGGCAAGATACGCAGTATTTT	CASSLTGTSGGQDTQYF
TRBV7-9	once	.	TRBJ1-2	TGTGCCAGCAGTTCGGCCAGGACTGGGGATAACTACACCTTC	CASSSARTGDNYTF
TRBV6-1	medium-sized	TRBD1	TRBJ1-2	TGTGCCAGCAGTGATAGGGGACAGGGACGCCCCTTCTATGGCTACACCTTC	CASSDRGQGRPFYGYTF
TRBV6-1	medium-sized	.	TRBJ1-2	TGTGCCAGCAACCGAGGGGACCTGACGCATGGCTACACCTTC	CASNRGDLTHGYTF
TRBV7-2	.	TRBD1	TRBJ2-3	TGTGCCAGCAGCCTCTGGGGGACAGGACCCACAGATACGCAGTATTTT	CASSLWGTGPTDTQYF
TRBV28	few	.	TRBJ1-5	TGTGCCAGCAGTTTTTGGGCCCAGCCCCAGCATTTT	CASSFWAQPQHF